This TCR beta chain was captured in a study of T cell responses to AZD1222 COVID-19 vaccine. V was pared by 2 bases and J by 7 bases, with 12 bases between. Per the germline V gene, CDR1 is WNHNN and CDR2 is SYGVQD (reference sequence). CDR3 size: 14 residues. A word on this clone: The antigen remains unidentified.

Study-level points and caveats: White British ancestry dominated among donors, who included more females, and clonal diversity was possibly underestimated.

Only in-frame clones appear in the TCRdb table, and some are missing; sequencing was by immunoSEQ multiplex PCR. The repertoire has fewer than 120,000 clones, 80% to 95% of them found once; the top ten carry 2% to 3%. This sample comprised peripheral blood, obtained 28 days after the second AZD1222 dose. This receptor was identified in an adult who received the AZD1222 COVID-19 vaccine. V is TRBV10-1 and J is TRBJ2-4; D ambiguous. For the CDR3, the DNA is TGCGCCAGCAGTGAGCCTGCCCGTTCGAACATTCAGTACTTC. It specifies CASSEPARSNIQYF.